Each of the 14 T cell receptor beta chains below was sequenced from the same sample in a study of T cells expressing NK-cell markers. TCRdb re-called the 5' RACE reads; one entry per CDR3 protein, DNA not given. The data include about 110,000 distinct CDR3 sequences; the top ten clones carry around 20%. The source material was blood T cells: a sorted CD56 or NKG2C T cell subset, CD4+ or CD8+ T cells, or bulk PBMC T cells (not recorded which). Receptor source: a woman between 18 and 69 years old in good health.

The gene calls are TRBV10-3 and TRBJ2-7; TCRdb's D gene call, TRBD2, goes unchecked for lack of DNA. Germline CDR1 is ENHRY and CDR2 is SYGVKD. The CDR3 totals 20 residues. This chain's CDR3 is CAINRSRRHELAGLSYEQYF.

This rearrangement joins TRBV7-9 to TRBJ1-6; as DNA is missing, the TRBD1 call by TCRdb cannot be tested. Germline CDR1 and CDR2: SEHNR and FQNEAQ (reference sequence). CDR3 length: 12 amino acids. CDR3 in amino acids: CASSKGGSPLHF.

The V call is TRBV4-3, the J call TRBJ2-3; the TCRdb call, TRBD2, lacks DNA for checking. The CDR3 loop spans 18 amino acids. Germline V lookup: CDR1 LGHNA, CDR2 YSLEER. This CDR3 reads CASSQDLLELAGGDTQYF.

The V gene is TRBV6-1, the J gene TRBJ1-5; TCRdb gives TRBD1 as the D gene, but with no DNA this cannot be confirmed. Germline lookup yields CDR1 MNHNS and CDR2 SASEGT. The CDR3 contains 13 residues. This chain's CDR3 is CASGPGSGQPQHF.

The genes are TRBV18 and TRBJ2-1. The CDR3 is made up of 13 amino acids. Germline CDR1 and CDR2: KGHSH and LQKENI. The CDR3 here is CASSPSAYNEQFF. The full variable domain, in which reference TRBV18 and TRBJ2-1 provide the parts outside the CDR3, is NAGVMQNPRHLVRRRGQEARLRCSPMKGHSHVYWYRQLPEEGLKFMVYLQKENIIDESGMPKERFSAEFPKEGPSILRIQQVVRGDSAAYFCASSPSAYNEQFFGPGTRLTVL.

The chain couples TRBV20-1 to TRBJ2-1; as DNA is missing, the TRBD2 call by TCRdb cannot be tested. The germline gives CDR1 DFQATT, CDR2 SNEGSKA (reference sequence). This CDR3 spans 15 amino acids. The CDR3 spells CSARGELAGSNEQFF.

The chain uses TRBV29-1 and TRBJ2-1. Germline V gives CDR1 SQVTM, CDR2 ANQGSEA. The CDR3 has 13 amino acids. CDR3 sequence reads: CSAVLVTYNEQFF.

The V gene is TRBV30, the J gene TRBJ2-3. The CDR3 has 12 residues. Germline assignment: CDR1 GTSNPN and CDR2 SVGIG (reference sequence). CDR3 loop: CAWNIAADTQYF.

The CDR3 loop reads CASSKTETQYF. The V and J genes are TRBV12-3 or TRBV12-4 and TRBJ2-5. The CDR3 contains 11 residues.

The V gene is TRBV20-1, the J gene TRBJ2-7; with no DNA, the TCRdb D assignment of TRBD2 cannot be verified. This CDR3 contains 14 residues. CDR1 and CDR2 (germline): DFQATT, SNEGSKA (reference sequence). CDR3 loop: CSATGTSGAYEQYF.

The rearrangement uses TRBV6-5 and TRBJ2-2; the TCRdb call, TRBD1, lacks DNA for checking. The germline V gene encodes CDR1 MNHEY and CDR2 SVGAGI. CDR3 length: 16 residues. CDR3 sequence: CASSYSRVRSTGELFF.

This chain links TRBV7-2 with TRBJ2-7; no DNA is available, so the TRBD2 call from TCRdb remains unchecked. The CDR3 is 16 amino acids. Looked up from germline, CDR1 is SGHTA and CDR2 is FQGNSA. The CDR3 loop reads CASSSQTSGVSYEQYF. Full variable domain (missing parts from reference TRBV7-2 and TRBJ2-7): GAGVSQSPSNKVTEKGKDVELRCDPISGHTALYWYRQSLGQGLEFLIYFQGNSAPDKSGLPSDRFSAERTGGSVSTLTIQRTQQEDSAVYLCASSSQTSGVSYEQYFGPGTRLTVT.

This sequence joins TRBV27 and TRBJ2-7; TCRdb gives TRBD2 as the D gene, but with no DNA this cannot be confirmed. Germline CDR1 is MNHEY and CDR2 is SMNVEV (reference sequence). CDR3 length: 16 amino acids. This CDR3 reads CAKPGKTTAGLYEQYF.

The chain has TRBV6-5 and TRBJ2-5; without DNA, the TCRdb call of TRBD2 cannot be checked. CDR1 and CDR2 (germline): MNHEY, SVGAGI. The length of the CDR3 is 15 residues. CDR3 region: CASSYARSGLQTQYF.